A single sample gave rise to the 8 T cell receptor beta chains below, sequenced in a study of glioma-infiltrating T cells after dendritic cell vaccination. Measured with immunoSEQ multiplex PCR; TCRdb has only the in-frame clones, and not every one. The sample contains about 38,000 clones, approximately 82% of which appear only once. Material: blood, obtained before dendritic cell vaccination. The source is a human donor with glioblastoma.

This sequence joins TRBV6-5 and TRBJ2-1, with D maybe TRBD1 (5 bases). The V gene lost 8 bases and the J gene lost 12 bases, with 11 bases spanning the gap. CDR1 is MNHEY and CDR2 is SVGAGI in the germline V gene. This CDR3 has 10 residues. CDR3 protein: CASGAGLQFF. DNA for the CDR3: TGTGCCAGCGGCGCAGGGCTGCAGTTCTTC.

This chain connects TRBV19 to TRBJ2-5; 9 nucleotides line up with TRBD2. The CDR3 has 14 amino acids. After removal of 5 bases from V and 2 bases from J, the junction contained 3 bases not matched to a gene. Germline V gene sequence: CDR1 LNHDA, CDR2 SQIVND (reference sequence). This CDR3 reads CASSPAGGQETQYF. The CDR3 DNA is TGTGCCAGTAGTCCTGCGGGGGGGCAAGAGACCCAGTACTTC.

The chain joins TRBV5-4 to TRBJ2-3, with 9 bases lining up with TRBD1. The CDR3 runs to 15 residues. V was clipped by 1 base and J by 5 bases; unmatched bases: 5. The germline V gene has CDR1 SGHNT and CDR2 YYREEE (reference sequence). The CDR3 DNA is TGTGCCAGCAGCTTGCCCGGGACAGGGCGAGATACGCAGTATTTT. Protein sequence: CASSLPGTGRDTQYF.

This chain uses TRBV7-9 with TRBJ2-7; 9 bases agree with TRBD1. The CDR3 runs 16 residues. Per germline, CDR1 SEHNR and CDR2 FQNEAQ (reference sequence). With 4 bases clipped from V and 2 bases from J, the junction kept 9 bases outside the gene matches. CDR3 sequence: CASSSTPGQGAYEQYF. CDR3 nucleotides: TGTGCCAGCAGCTCGACGCCGGGACAGGGAGCCTACGAGCAGTACTTC. The full variable domain, rest sourced from reference TRBV7-9 and TRBJ2-7, is DTGVSQNPRHKITKRGQNVTFRCDPISEHNRLYWYRQTLGQGPEFLTYFQNEAQLEKSRLLSDRFSAERPKGSFSTLEIQRTEQGDSAMYLCASSSTPGQGAYEQYFGPGTRLTVT.

CDR3 loop: CASSQDPTVTDTQYF. The CDR3 nucleotides are TGCGCCAGCAGCCAAGACCCGACAGTCACAGATACGCAGTATTTT. The chain uses TRBV4-1 and TRBJ2-3; the D gene is possibly TRBD1 (5 bases). Looked up from germline, CDR1 is MGHRA and CDR2 is YSYEKL. V shed 0 bases and J shed 2 bases, with 9 bases lying between them. The CDR3 is made up of 15 amino acids.

The chain couples TRBV25-1 to TRBJ2-5; 7 bases map to TRBD2. CDR3 length: 17 residues. J lost 4 bases, V lost 8 bases, and 19 bases had no gene match. From germline, CDR1 is MGHDK and CDR2 SYGVNS. The CDR3 protein is CASGGEGVGSVGETQYF. CDR3 DNA sequence: TGTGCCAGCGGGGGGGAGGGAGTGGGCTCGGTCGGAGAGACCCAGTACTTC. Full variable domain (remainder filled in from reference TRBV25-1 and TRBJ2-5): EADIYQTPRYLVIGTGKKITLECSQTMGHDKMYWYQQDPGMELHLIHYSYGVNSTEKGDLSSESTVSRIRTEHFPLTLESARPSHTSQYLCASGGEGVGSVGETQYFGPGTRLLVL.

V and J are TRBV11-1 and TRBJ1-6, with unresolved D. The V gene lost 4 bases and the J gene lost 7 bases, with 8 bases spanning the gap. Germline CDR1 and CDR2: SGHAT and FQDESV (reference sequence). The CDR3 spans 13 residues. CDR3: CASSSDINSPLHF. Here the CDR3 DNA reads TGTGCCAGCAGCTCAGACATCAATTCACCCCTCCACTTT.

This chain connects TRBV30 to TRBJ2-5; 7 bases are shared with TRBD1. This CDR3 contains 13 residues. Trimming took 2 bases from V and 5 from J; bases not matched to a gene: 5. The germline gives CDR1 GTSNPN, CDR2 SVGIG (reference sequence). CDR3 in DNA: TGTGCCTGGAGTCCGACAGGGTGGGAGACCCAGTACTTC. Translated, it gives CAWSPTGWETQYF.